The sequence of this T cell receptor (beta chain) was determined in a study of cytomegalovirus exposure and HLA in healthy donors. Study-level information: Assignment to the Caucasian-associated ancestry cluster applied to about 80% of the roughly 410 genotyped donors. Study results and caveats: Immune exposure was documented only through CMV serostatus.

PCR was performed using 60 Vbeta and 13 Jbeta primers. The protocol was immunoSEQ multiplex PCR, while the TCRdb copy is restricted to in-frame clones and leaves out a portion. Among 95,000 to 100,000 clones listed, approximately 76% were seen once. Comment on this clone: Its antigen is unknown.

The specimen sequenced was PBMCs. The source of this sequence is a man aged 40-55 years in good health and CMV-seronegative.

CDR3 amino acids: CASSSSSYEQYF. CDR3 coding DNA: TGTGCCAGCAGTTCGAGCTCCTACGAGCAGTACTTC. The rearrangement uses TRBV27 and TRBJ2-7, with unresolved D. Trimming stripped 4 bases from V and 0 bases from J, with 4 bases between. Germline CDR1 MNHEY, CDR2 SMNVEV (reference sequence). The CDR3 length is 12 residues.